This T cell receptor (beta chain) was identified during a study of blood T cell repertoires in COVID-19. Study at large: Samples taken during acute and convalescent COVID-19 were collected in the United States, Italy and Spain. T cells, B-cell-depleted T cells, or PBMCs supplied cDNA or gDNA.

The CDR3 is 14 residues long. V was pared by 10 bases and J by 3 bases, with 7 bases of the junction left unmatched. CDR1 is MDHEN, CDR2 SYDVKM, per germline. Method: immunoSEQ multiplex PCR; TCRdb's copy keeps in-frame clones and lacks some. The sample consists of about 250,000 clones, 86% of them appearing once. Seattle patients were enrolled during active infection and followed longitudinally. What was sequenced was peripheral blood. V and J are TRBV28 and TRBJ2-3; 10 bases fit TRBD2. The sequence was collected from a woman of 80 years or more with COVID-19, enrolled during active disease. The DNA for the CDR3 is TGTGCCACTGGAGCGGGGGGGTTGACAGATACGCAGTATTTT. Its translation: CATGAGGLTDTQYF.